A selection of T cell receptor beta chains follows, all from one sample in a study of PD-1 blockade in classical Hodgkin lymphoma. Assay: immunoSEQ multiplex PCR; the TCRdb copy retains only in-frame clones and omits some. The repertoire consists of tens of thousands of clones, with roughly nine tenths occurring once and the leading ten covering less than 9%. Sequencing was performed on peripheral blood mononuclear cells (PBMCs), taken before the fourth cycle of nivolumab. These receptors came from a human donor with classical Hodgkin lymphoma. The CDR3 runs from the conserved cysteine through the conserved F or W. The D gene is left open where the match is weak. Some rows mark clone size as missing; the rest say once, few, many or name a class of expanded clone.

D gene: -
clone size: -
V gene: TRBV27
J gene: TRBJ1-5
CDR3 protein: CASSLIDGTYNQPQHF
CDR3 DNA: TGTGCCAGCAGTTTAATTGACGGCACTTACAATCAGCCCCAGCATTTT

D gene: TRBD1
clone size: -
V gene: TRBV19
J gene: TRBJ2-2
CDR3 protein: CASSRQGTGELFF
CDR3 DNA: TGTGCCAGTAGTAGACAGGGGACCGGGGAGCTGTTTTTT

D gene: -
clone size: -
V gene: TRBV5-1
J gene: TRBJ1-2
CDR3 protein: CASSLEVGGYTF
CDR3 DNA: TGCGCCAGCAGCTTGGAGGTAGGAGGCTACACCTTC

D gene: -
clone size: -
V gene: TRBV6-6
J gene: TRBJ2-7
CDR3 protein: CASSYAEGYEQYF
CDR3 DNA: TGTGCCAGCAGTTATGCCGAGGGGTACGAGCAGTACTTC

D gene: -
clone size: -
V gene: TRBV5-1
J gene: TRBJ2-5
CDR3 protein: CASSLWLQGQETQYF
CDR3 DNA: TGCGCCAGCAGCTTGTGGCTACAGGGCCAAGAGACCCAGTACTTC

D gene: -
clone size: -
V gene: TRBV5-1
J gene: TRBJ2-3
CDR3 protein: CASSLGGAGTDTQYF
CDR3 DNA: TGCGCCAGCAGCTTGGGGGGCGCCGGGACAGATACGCAGTATTTT

D gene: TRBD1
clone size: -
V gene: TRBV30
J gene: TRBJ1-1
CDR3 protein: CAWSPGGSMNTEAFF
CDR3 DNA: TGTGCCTGGAGCCCAGGGGGATCCATGAACACTGAAGCTTTCTTT

D gene: -
clone size: -
V gene: TRBV7-9
J gene: TRBJ2-7
CDR3 protein: CASSRQGGPYEQYF
CDR3 DNA: TGTGCCAGCAGCCGACAGGGAGGCCCCTACGAGCAGTACTTC

D gene: -
clone size: -
V gene: TRBV28
J gene: TRBJ2-7
CDR3 protein: CASSLEGRTYEQYF
CDR3 DNA: TGTGCCAGCAGTTTAGAGGGACGGACCTACGAGCAGTACTTC

D gene: -
clone size: -
V gene: TRBV7-3
J gene: TRBJ2-5
CDR3 protein: CASSLAGGGRETQYF
CDR3 DNA: TGTGCCAGCAGCTTAGCAGGAGGGGGTAGAGAGACCCAGTACTTC

D gene: TRBD1
clone size: -
V gene: TRBV5-1
J gene: TRBJ1-1
CDR3 protein: CASSLDLRGKGTEAFF
CDR3 DNA: TGCGCCAGCAGCTTGGACCTCAGGGGGAAGGGCACTGAAGCTTTCTTT

D gene: TRBD2
clone size: -
V gene: TRBV9
J gene: TRBJ2-3
CDR3 protein: CASSVGRTSPPDTQYF
CDR3 DNA: TGTGCCAGCAGCGTAGGTAGGACTAGTCCTCCAGATACGCAGTATTTT

D gene: -
clone size: -
V gene: TRBV28
J gene: TRBJ2-5
CDR3 protein: CASSSTAQETQYF
CDR3 DNA: TGTGCCAGCAGCTCCACAGCCCAAGAGACCCAGTACTTC

D gene: TRBD1
clone size: few
V gene: TRBV30
J gene: TRBJ2-7
CDR3 protein: CAWSVAGTEFFREQYF
CDR3 DNA: TGTGCCTGGAGTGTAGCCGGGACAGAGTTCTTTCGTGAGCAGTACTTC

D gene: -
clone size: few
V gene: TRBV5-1
J gene: TRBJ1-2
CDR3 protein: CASSLVGAGGYTF
CDR3 DNA: TGCGCCAGCAGCTTGGTGGGCGCAGGAGGCTACACCTTC

D gene: -
clone size: -
V gene: TRBV6-6
J gene: TRBJ1-5
CDR3 protein: CASSPRGKRNQPQHF
CDR3 DNA: TGTGCCAGCAGTCCACGGGGAAAGCGGAATCAGCCCCAGCATTTT

D gene: -
clone size: -
V gene: TRBV30
J gene: TRBJ1-6
CDR3 protein: CAWSERPSPYNSPLHF
CDR3 DNA: TGTGCCTGGAGTGAACGTCCGAGCCCCTATAATTCACCCCTCCACTTT

D gene: TRBD1
clone size: medium-sized
V gene: TRBV11-2
J gene: TRBJ1-2
CDR3 protein: CASSLEETGALGFGYTF
CDR3 DNA: TGTGCCAGCAGCTTAGAAGAGACAGGGGCTCTTGGGTTTGGCTACACCTTC

D gene: TRBD1
clone size: -
V gene: TRBV5-1
J gene: TRBJ1-5
CDR3 protein: CASSLTGDGNQPQHF
CDR3 DNA: TGCGCCAGCAGCTTAACAGGGGACGGCAATCAGCCCCAGCATTTT

D gene: -
clone size: once
V gene: TRBV5-1
J gene: TRBJ1-4
CDR3 protein: CASSLSLPNEKLFF
CDR3 DNA: TGCGCCAGCAGCTTGTCCCTCCCTAATGAAAAACTGTTTTTT

D gene: TRBD1
clone size: few
V gene: TRBV7-9
J gene: TRBJ1-5
CDR3 protein: CASSVQGDQPQHF
CDR3 DNA: TGTGCCAGCAGCGTCCAGGGGGATCAGCCCCAGCATTTT

D gene: -
clone size: -
V gene: TRBV28
J gene: TRBJ1-6
CDR3 protein: CATARGPGGSPLHF
CDR3 DNA: TGTGCCACCGCCAGGGGTCCCGGCGGGTCACCCCTCCACTTT

D gene: -
clone size: -
V gene: TRBV5-4
J gene: TRBJ2-1
CDR3 protein: CGTSGGTVNYNEQFF
CDR3 DNA: TGTGGGACTTCGGGGGGGACAGTAAACTACAATGAGCAGTTCTTC

D gene: TRBD2
clone size: once
V gene: TRBV5-1
J gene: TRBJ2-7
CDR3 protein: CASSTGLSTYEQYF
CDR3 DNA: TGCGCCAGCAGCACGGGACTATCGACCTACGAGCAGTACTTC